This T cell receptor (beta chain) was profiled in a study of OX40 agonist ivuxolimab in advanced cancers. Across the study: A history of anti-PD-1, anti-PD-L1 or anti-CTLA-4 therapy was acceptable, and roughly 40% had some.

The CDR3 totals 12 residues. Trimming took off 8 bases at V and 2 bases at J, with 8 bases between the two ends. Germline assignment: CDR1 ENHRY and CDR2 SYGVKD. Method: immunoSEQ multiplex PCR; TCRdb's copy keeps in-frame clones and lacks some. The repertoire holds 50,000 or so clones, with about nine tenths as singletons. The sequencing used CD4+ or CD8+ T cells sorted from blood, collected in a trial of the OX40 agonist ivuxolimab. V and J are TRBV10-3 and TRBJ2-3, with D perhaps TRBD2 (5 bases). The receptor was isolated from an adult with an advanced solid tumor such as melanoma, head and neck, liver or kidney cancer. The DNA for the CDR3 is TGTGCCATCGTCGGGGACACAGATACGCAGTATTTT. Translating gives CAIVGDTDTQYF.